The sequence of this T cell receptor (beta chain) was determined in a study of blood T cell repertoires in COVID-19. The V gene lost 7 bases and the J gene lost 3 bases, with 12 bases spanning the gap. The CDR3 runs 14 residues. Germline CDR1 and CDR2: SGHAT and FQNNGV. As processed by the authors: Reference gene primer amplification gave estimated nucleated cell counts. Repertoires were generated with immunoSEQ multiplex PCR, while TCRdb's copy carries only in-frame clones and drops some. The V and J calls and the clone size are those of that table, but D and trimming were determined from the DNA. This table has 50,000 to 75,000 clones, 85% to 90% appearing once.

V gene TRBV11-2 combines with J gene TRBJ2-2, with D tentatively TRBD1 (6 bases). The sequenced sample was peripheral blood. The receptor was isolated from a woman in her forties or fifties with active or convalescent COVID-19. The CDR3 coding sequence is TGTGCCAGCATAGGACAGTTGGACACCGGGGAGCTGTTTTTT. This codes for CASIGQLDTGELFF. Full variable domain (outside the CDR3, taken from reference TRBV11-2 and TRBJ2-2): EAGVAQSPRYKIIEKRQSVAFWCNPISGHATLYWYQQILGQGPKLLIQFQNNGVVDDSQLPKDRFSAERLKGVDSTLKIQPAKLEDSAVYLCASIGQLDTGELFFGEGSRLTVL.